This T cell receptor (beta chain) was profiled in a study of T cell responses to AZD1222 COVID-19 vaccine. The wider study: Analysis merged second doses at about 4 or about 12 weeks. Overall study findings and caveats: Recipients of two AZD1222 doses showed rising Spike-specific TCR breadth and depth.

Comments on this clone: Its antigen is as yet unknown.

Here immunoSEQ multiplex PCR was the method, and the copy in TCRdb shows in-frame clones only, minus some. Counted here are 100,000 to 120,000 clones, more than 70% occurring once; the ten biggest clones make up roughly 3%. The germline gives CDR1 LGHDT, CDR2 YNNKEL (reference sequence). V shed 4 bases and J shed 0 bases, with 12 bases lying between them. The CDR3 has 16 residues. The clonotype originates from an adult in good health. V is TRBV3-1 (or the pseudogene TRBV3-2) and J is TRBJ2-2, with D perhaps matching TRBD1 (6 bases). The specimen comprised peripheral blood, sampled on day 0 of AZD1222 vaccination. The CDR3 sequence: CASSLSGDPNTGELFF. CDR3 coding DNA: TGTGCCAGCAGCCTCTCAGGGGATCCGAACACCGGGGAGCTGTTTTTT.